This TCR beta chain was found in a study of T cell responses to AZD1222 COVID-19 vaccine. General study results and limits: At baseline, just a handful of AZD1222 recipients tested seropositive. Targets within unmutated variant regions were reportedly found for nearly half of spike-specific TCRs. Clonal diversity was possibly underestimated, and the donors were mostly white British, with more females.

Some clones are missing from TCRdb's copy, which holds only in-frame ones; the method was immunoSEQ multiplex PCR. The table lists 100,000 to 150,000 clones, roughly 84% of them singletons, with roughly a quarter in the top ten. Germline CDR1 is LNHDA and CDR2 is SQIVND (reference sequence). V was pared by 1 base and J by 4 bases, with 12 bases between. CDR3 size: 15 residues. For this clone: Its antigen remains unknown.

This chain links TRBV19 with TRBJ2-3; a possible D gene is TRBD2 (6 bases). The TCR sequence derives from an adult who received the AZD1222 COVID-19 vaccine. Here the sequenced sample was peripheral blood, taken 28 days after the second AZD1222 dose. CDR3 amino acids: CASSIVAGQADTQYF. CDR3 DNA sequence: TGTGCCAGTAGTATAGTGGCGGGGCAGGCAGATACGCAGTATTTT.